One T cell receptor (beta chain) is described in this entry. The target of this receptor is not known. Base qualities are missing; no much larger clone stands one base away. The treatment or condition label on this specimen signifies: live attenuated yellow fever vaccine strain. At every blood-draw timepoint, two biological replicates of bulk PBMCs were collected. PBMCs were isolated from peripheral blood using a standard Ficoll-Paque protocol. RNA was extracted with TriZol from bulk PBMCs, CD4 and CD8 fractions, and dextramer-positive and dextramer-negative fractions. This specimen comes from a study of T cells after yellow fever vaccination (dated by TCRdb to about 2019). For the wider study: The SMART-Seq v4 Ultra Low Input RNA kit was used to prepare libraries from fractions with low cell numbers. To track T-cell clones before and after primary and booster YFV17D yellow fever vaccination, bulk TCR alpha and beta repertoires were sequenced longitudinally. The cohort comprised two healthy male donors, one aged 18 to 29 and one aged 30 to 40 years. Blood samples were taken at several timepoints before and after primary and secondary immunization, and bulk PBMC replicates and cell subsets were isolated. Broader findings and caveats from the paper: The secondary T-cell response was weaker than the primary response but faster, peaking on day 5 instead of day 15. Most clones expanded after primary vaccination were re-detected after the booster (almost 98% of CD4 and about 88% of CD8), suggesting broad memory maintenance. Computational filtering was needed because FACS-sorted repertoires could contain abundant contaminating clonotypes from the bulk population. A small share of clonotypes was detected in both CD4 and CD8 compartments, with the overlap likely arising from convergent recombination. Because only a couple of donors were included in the study, the extent to which the findings can be generalized is limited.

TCR cDNA was synthesized by 5'RACE template switching, through which a universal primer site and unique molecular identifiers were introduced. Priming for cDNA synthesis came from both the TCR alpha and TCR beta constant segments. Libraries were amplified in two PCR steps, with sample barcodes and sequencing adapters added in the second step. Libraries were sequenced on Illumina HiSeq 2500 (2x100 bp) or NovaSeq (2x150 bp). Per the authors' processing: MIGEC handled demultiplexing of reads and collapsing into UMI consensus sequences, while MiXCR performed V(D)J alignment. Vaccine-responding clonotypes were identified with edgeR using replicate PBMC samples, with FDR below 0.01 and a log2 fold change above 5 up to day 15 being required. Bulk clonotypes were assigned CD4 or CD8 identity according to which sequenced CD4 or CD8 repertoire held them at higher abundance. TCRdb reanalyzed the raw reads on its own, using fastp at Q25 for trimming and MiXCR for clone calling, and kept in-frame beta chains. A single entry per CDR3 protein holds the most common genes and DNA from its merged rows. The authors' filters were not applied to this entry. Recorded for this sample are about 330,000 distinct CDR3 sequences; about 7.8% of them occurred a single time. The top ten hold 15% to 20% of the sample.

Germline trimming: 0 bases from V, 6 bases from J; junction bases outside gene matches: 5. The CDR3 goes from the cysteine to the phenylalanine over 15 residues. Of the read, only the CDR3 DNA is kept; its 45 bases are in frame from base 1. This TCR derives from a man aged 18 to 29 who received the YFV17D yellow fever vaccine. Source: PBMCs, taken about 49 days after the first yellow fever vaccination. The rearranged segments are TRBV6-7 and TRBJ1-5; 7 junctional bases match TRBD1. TRBV6-7 falls under the ORF class, with uncertain function. The encoded CDR3 is CASSYSKGGRQPQHF. The DNA is TGTGCCAGCAGTTACTCGAAAGGGGGCCGTCAGCCCCAGCATTTT.